The 10 T cell receptor beta chains reported below all come from one sample, sequenced in a study of T cell responses to AZD1222 COVID-19 vaccine. Some clones are missing from TCRdb's copy, which holds only in-frame ones; the method was immunoSEQ multiplex PCR. The table records under 200,000 clones, approximately 90% of them present only once. The sequenced sample was peripheral blood, obtained on day 0 of AZD1222 vaccination. All receptors come from an adult in good health.

In this sample, this clone turned up once. This sequence joins TRBV19 and TRBJ1-4, with 9 nucleotides matching TRBD1. The CDR3 has 15 amino acids. J was trimmed by 5 bases and V by 7 bases; bases with no gene match: 8. Germline-derived CDR1 and CDR2 are LNHDA and SQIVND (reference sequence). CDR3 bases: TGTGCCAGTACCACCGTACAGGGGGCGAATGAAAAACTGTTTTTT. Translating gives CASTTVQGANEKLFF.

The chain is built from TRBV7-9 and TRBJ1-5, with a possible D match to TRBD1 (5 bases). The CDR3 is 14 residues long. Germline V gene sequence: CDR1 SEHNR, CDR2 FQNEAQ (reference sequence). The ends were cut back, 4 bases at V and 6 bases at J, with 13 bases in the middle. DNA for the CDR3: TGTGCCAGCAGCTCATCCTTGACAGCTCAGCCCCAGCATTTT. Translating it yields CASSSSLTAQPQHF.

The CDR3 nucleotides are TGTGCCAGTAGTTTCTCGGACAGCGGTTCCTACGAGCAGTACTTC. As protein: CASSFSDSGSYEQYF. The gene calls are TRBV19 and TRBJ2-7, with a possible D match to TRBD1 (6 bases). The germline gives CDR1 LNHDA, CDR2 SQIVND (reference sequence). V was pared by 5 bases and J by 1 base, with 15 bases between. The CDR3 has 15 amino acids.

The chain combines TRBV7-2 with TRBJ1-4, with D possibly TRBD1 on 5 matching bases. Per the germline V gene, CDR1 is SGHTA and CDR2 is FQGNSA. The CDR3 has 16 amino acids. With 0 bases removed from V and 2 bases from J, the gap between germline ends came to 10 bases. CDR3 DNA: TGTGCCAGCAGCTTAGCGCGGGCAGGGACTAATGAAAAACTGTTTTTT. This translates into CASSLARAGTNEKLFF.

The J gene is TRBJ1-1, the V gene TRBV5-1; D is possibly TRBD1 (5 bases). The CDR3 length is 14 residues. The germline V and J ends were trimmed by 4 bases and 5 bases, with 15 bases remaining between them. Germline CDR1 is SGHRS and CDR2 is YFSETQ. The CDR3 loop reads CASSLSLDRTEAFF. The CDR3 DNA is TGCGCCAGCAGCCTCTCGCTAGACAGAACTGAAGCTTTCTTT.

This chain connects TRBV27 to TRBJ2-1, with a tentative D call TRBD2 (5 bases). V was pared by 0 bases and J by 6 bases, with 15 bases between. Germline V gene data show CDR1 as MNHEY and CDR2 as SMNVEV (reference sequence). The CDR3 runs 16 residues. CDR3 residues: CASSLSRAWRSNEQFF. CDR3 DNA: TGTGCCAGCAGTTTATCGCGGGCGTGGAGGTCCAATGAGCAGTTCTTC.

Here the CDR3 reads CASRNPAAGGPHEQYF. The CDR3 nucleotides are TGTGCCAGCAGAAATCCTGCAGCGGGAGGGCCCCACGAGCAGTACTTC. V gene TRBV6-6 combines with J gene TRBJ2-7; the match to TRBD2 covers 10 bases. CDR1 is MNHNY and CDR2 is SVGAGI in the germline V gene (reference sequence). Germline trimming cut 6 bases from V and 5 bases from J; bases unmatched to any gene: 13. The CDR3 has 16 residues.

This chain links TRBV6-6 with TRBJ2-7, with D possibly TRBD1 on 6 matching bases. V lost 7 bases and J 3 bases, leaving 19 bases between the germline ends. Germline V gene data show CDR1 as MNHNY and CDR2 as SVGAGI (reference sequence). The CDR3 has 15 residues. The CDR3: CASTPQGQYLYEQYF. CDR3 bases: TGTGCCAGCACTCCCCAAGGACAGTACCTCTACGAGCAGTACTTC.

V usage is TRBV5-1 and J usage is TRBJ2-1, with 13 bases that match TRBD2. Trimming took 4 bases from V and 2 from J; bases not matched to a gene: 3. The CDR3 runs to 16 residues. Germline loops: CDR1 SGHRS, CDR2 YFSETQ. The CDR3 DNA is TGCGCCAGCAGCACTGGGACTAGCGGGGCCTACAATGAGCAGTTCTTC. Translating gives CASSTGTSGAYNEQFF.

The V and J genes are TRBV2 and TRBJ1-2; D perhaps matches TRBD1 (5 bases). CDR1 is SNHLY and CDR2 is FYNNEI in the germline V gene. CDR3 length equals 14 residues. V dropped 6 bases and J dropped 4 bases, with 15 bases sitting between them. CDR3 DNA: TGTGCCAGCAGGGGGCAGGGTCCTGCCTATGGCTACACCTTC. This encodes CASRGQGPAYGYTF.